This T cell receptor (beta chain) was found in a study of identical twins. TCRdb ran MiXCR on the 5' RACE reads and lists one entry per CDR3 protein. The table lists around 690,000 distinct CDR3 sequences, 21% of them singletons. This CDR3 is built from 16 residues. Trimming removed 6 bases from V and 0 bases from J, with 16 bases in between. CDR1 and CDR2 from the germline V gene are SGHTA and FQGNSA. These data also featured in a second study, about T cells expressing NK-cell markers. This second study notes: Similarly, these clonotypes led the CD3+CD56-NKG2C+ fraction as well in several donors.

This TCR was recovered from a young woman in good health. Source material: PBMCs. The genes are TRBV7-2 and TRBJ2-3; D is unresolved. Written as DNA, the CDR3 is TGTGCCAGCAGTCGACTTGACTCTGCTAGCACAGATACGCAGTATTTT. Amino acid sequence: CASSRLDSASTDTQYF. The full variable domain, rest sourced from reference TRBV7-2 and TRBJ2-3, is GAGVSQSPSNKVTEKGKDVELRCDPISGHTALYWYRQSLGQGLEFLIYFQGNSAPDKSGLPSDRFSAERTGGSVSTLTIQRTQQEDSAVYLCASSRLDSASTDTQYFGPGTRLTVL.